One and the same sample provided the 26 T cell receptor beta chains below, sequenced in a study of cytomegalovirus exposure and HLA in healthy donors. In the PCR, 60 Vbeta and 13 Jbeta primers were used. Libraries were prepared by immunoSEQ multiplex PCR; TCRdb keeps only in-frame clonotypes and omits some of them. The data contain about 200,000 clones, less than 85% of them singletons. Material: PBMCs. Receptor source: a girl aged 2 to 10 in good health and CMV-seronegative.

This clone was detected a few times. V and J are TRBV5-4 and TRBJ2-1; 12 bases are shared with TRBD2. V lost 1 base to trimming and J lost 10 bases; unmatched junction nucleotides: 6. Germline V gene data show CDR1 as SGHNT and CDR2 as YYREEE (reference sequence). This CDR3 spans 15 amino acids. The CDR3 nucleotides are TGTGCCAGCAGCTTGCCGCCTAGCGGGAGGGACGAGCAGTTCTTC. As protein: CASSLPPSGRDEQFF.

The V and J genes are TRBV6-5 and TRBJ1-1, with D possibly TRBD1 on 6 matching bases. The CDR3 loop spans 14 amino acids. Deletions cut 7 bases from V and 5 bases from J, with 17 bases between. Germline CDR1 MNHEY, CDR2 SVGAGI. CDR3 sequence: CASTGEGGLTEAFF. The CDR3 DNA is TGTGCCAGCACGGGGGAGGGGGGTTTAACTGAAGCTTTCTTT.

The sample holds a few counts of this clone. The chain uses TRBV7-8 and TRBJ1-4, with D perhaps TRBD1 (6 bases). Germline loops: CDR1 SGHVS, CDR2 FQNEAQ. The CDR3 is 18 amino acids. V lost 3 bases and J lost 8, with 25 bases in between. CDR3 loop: CASSFSWVTGGIGEKLFF. Written as DNA, the CDR3 is TGTGCCAGCAGCTTTTCCTGGGTGACAGGAGGAATTGGAGAAAAACTGTTTTTT.

The chain employs TRBV14 and TRBJ2-7; 9 nucleotides line up with TRBD1. CDR3 length: 13 residues. Germline V CDR1 and CDR2: SGHDN, FVKESK. After removal of 4 bases from V and 5 bases from J, the junction contained 3 bases not matched to a gene. CDR3: CASSPTGGHEQYF. DNA of the CDR3: TGTGCCAGCAGCCCCACAGGGGGCCACGAGCAGTACTTC.

This chain joins TRBV5-1 and TRBJ2-7, with TRBD1 matching 9 bases. The CDR3 has 15 amino acids. With 4 bases clipped from V and 4 bases from J, the junction kept 9 bases outside the gene matches. The germline V gene encodes CDR1 SGHRS and CDR2 YFSETQ. The DNA of the CDR3 is TGCGCCAGCAGCCCTATTCCGGACAGGGGTTACGAGCAGTACTTC. As protein: CASSPIPDRGYEQYF.

The chain employs TRBV10-2 and TRBJ1-1, with D possibly matching TRBD1 (6 bases). This CDR3 contains 12 residues. The V end lost 2 bases, the J end lost 11 bases, and 12 bases lay between the germline ends. CDR1 is WSHSY and CDR2 is SAAADI in the germline V gene. The DNA of the CDR3 is TGCGCCAGCAGTGAGGACAGGTTGGTCGCTTTCTTT. This translates into CASSEDRLVAFF.

This clone was observed a few times. V gene TRBV30 combines with J gene TRBJ1-6; D gene uncertain. CDR1 is GTSNPN, CDR2 SVGIG, per germline (reference sequence). CDR3 length: 13 residues. Deletions cut 8 bases from V and 4 bases from J, with 12 bases between. CDR3 sequence reads: CARQTGYNSPLHF. The CDR3 nucleotides are TGTGCCCGCCAGACTGGTTATAATTCACCCCTCCACTTT. The whole variable domain, remainder taken from reference TRBV30 and TRBJ1-6, is SQTIHQWPATLVQPVGSPLSLECTVEGTSNPNLYWYRQAAGRGLQLLFYSVGIGQISSEVPQNLSASRPQDRQFILSSKKLLLSDSGFYLCARQTGYNSPLHFGNGTRLTVT.

The V gene is TRBV2, the J gene TRBJ1-1, with 11 bases that match TRBD1. Trimming at V came to 6 bases and at J to 4 bases, leaving 1 base not matched to a gene. There are 13 residues in the CDR3. Germline V gives CDR1 SNHLY, CDR2 FYNNEI. The CDR3 region is CASRGQGGTEAFF. CDR3 coding DNA: TGTGCCAGCAGGGGACAGGGGGGCACTGAAGCTTTCTTT.

J is TRBJ1-1 and V is TRBV11-3, with a weak D call TRBD1 (6 bases). The CDR3 is 13 residues long. CDR1 is SGHNT and CDR2 is YENEEA in the germline V gene. V dropped 2 bases and J dropped 3 bases, with 7 bases sitting between them. CDR3 DNA sequence: TGTGCCAGCAGCTTAAACAGGGACACTGAAGCTTTCTTT. Translation: CASSLNRDTEAFF.

The chain is built from TRBV6-1 and TRBJ1-6, with D possibly being TRBD1 (5 bases). Germline assignment: CDR1 MNHNS and CDR2 SASEGT. The CDR3 is made up of 15 amino acids. Trimming took 2 bases from V and 10 from J, leaving 15 bases between them. The CDR3 loop reads CASSELGQGRSPLHF. The CDR3 nucleotides read TGTGCCAGCAGTGAATTGGGGCAGGGCAGATCACCCCTCCACTTT.

This chain links TRBV10-3 with TRBJ1-1; a possible D gene is TRBD1 (6 bases). CDR1 and CDR2 from the germline V gene are ENHRY and SYGVKD. The CDR3 runs to 12 residues. V lost 10 bases, J lost 5 bases, and 14 bases lay in between. The CDR3 spells CATRQVGTEAFF. The CDR3 DNA sequence: TGTGCCACCCGACAGGTGGGGACTGAAGCTTTCTTT.

The V gene is TRBV19, the J gene TRBJ1-2, with 7 nucleotides matching TRBD1. V dropped 2 bases and J dropped 0; count of bases not matched to a gene: 12. Germline V gene sequence: CDR1 LNHDA, CDR2 SQIVND (reference sequence). This CDR3 is 18 amino acids long. CDR3 sequence: CASSISYNRGRSNYGYTF. CDR3 nucleotide sequence: TGTGCCAGTAGTATATCCTACAACAGGGGAAGATCTAACTATGGCTACACCTTC.

The rearrangement links TRBV7-2 to TRBJ2-7, with a tentative D call TRBD1 (6 bases). This CDR3 has 14 amino acids. The germline V gene has CDR1 SGHTA and CDR2 FQGNSA. The germline V and J ends were trimmed by 7 bases and 5 bases, with 18 bases remaining between them. DNA for the CDR3: TGTGCCAGCACCCACAGGGAATTCCGGAACGAGCAGTACTTC. Its protein is CASTHREFRNEQYF.

This sequence joins TRBV12-5 and TRBJ1-1, with no clear D. The CDR3 totals 15 residues. CDR1 LGHNT and CDR2 FRNRAP come from the germline V gene. Trimming left V 0 bases short and J 5 bases short, with 13 bases between. CDR3 sequence (DNA): TGTGCTAGTGGTTTGGTTGTGTCCCTTATTACTGAAGCTTTCTTT. Encoded protein: CASGLVVSLITEAFF.

The CDR3 loop reads CASSLELAVETQYF. As DNA, the CDR3 is TGTGCCAGCAGCTTAGAACTAGCGGTCGAGACCCAGTACTTC. The chain couples TRBV7-9 to TRBJ2-5; 8 nucleotides match TRBD2. CDR3 length equals 14 residues. Germline lookup yields CDR1 SEHNR and CDR2 FQNEAQ (reference sequence). The V and J ends lost 1 base and 5 bases, in that order; junction bases with no gene match: 3.

The V call is TRBV4-2, the J call TRBJ1-1; no clear D. The CDR3 is 13 amino acids. V was clipped by 4 bases and J by 8 bases, with 14 bases between them. CDR1 is LGHNA, CDR2 YNFKEQ, per germline. DNA of the CDR3: TGTGCCAGCAGCCCGGGGTCAGGACTGGAAGCTTTCTTT. This sequence encodes CASSPGSGLEAFF.

V gene TRBV2 combines with J gene TRBJ2-5, with TRBD1 matching 7 bases. The germline CDR1 and CDR2 sequences are SNHLY and FYNNEI. The CDR3 has 13 residues. Losses at the gene ends were 3 bases for V and 2 bases for J; bases not matched to a gene: 0. Written as DNA, the CDR3 is TGTGCCAGCAGTGAGGACAGGCAAGAGACCCAGTACTTC. It codes for CASSEDRQETQYF.

Notes on this clone: The junction shows a germline mismatch at one end, possibly a read error. The chain employs TRBV6-1 and TRBJ2-2, with TRBD1 matching over 9 bases. CDR1 MNHNS and CDR2 SASEGT come from the germline V gene. This CDR3 has 15 residues. The CDR3 sequence is CASSLQGANTGKLFF. CDR3 nucleotide sequence: TGTGCCAGCAGCCTACAGGGGGCGAACACCGGGAAGCTGTTTTTT.

The chain recombines TRBV4-1 with TRBJ2-7; 9 positions agree with TRBD1. The CDR3 spans 13 residues. V lost 5 bases and J lost 5; bases outside the gene matches: 4. The germline gives CDR1 MGHRA, CDR2 YSYEKL. The CDR3 reads CASSSRTGDEQYF. CDR3 nucleotides: TGCGCCAGCAGCTCCCGGACAGGGGACGAGCAGTACTTC.

The genes are TRBV12-5 and TRBJ1-2, with D uncertain. Germline loops: CDR1 LGHNT, CDR2 FRNRAP. The CDR3 consists of 18 residues. V was clipped by 1 base and J by 4 bases, with 22 bases between them. The CDR3 bases are TGTGCTAGTGGTTTGGGTATTTTAATGGCCGGAACAGTCTATGGCTACACCTTC. This encodes CASGLGILMAGTVYGYTF.

The chain is built from TRBV15 and TRBJ2-5; TRBD1 matches 7 bases. V shed 5 bases and J 5 bases; nucleotides not matched to a gene: 11. Looked up from germline, CDR1 is LNHNV and CDR2 is YYDKDF (reference sequence). The CDR3 contains 15 residues. CDR3 DNA sequence: TGTGCCACCAGCCGTAGAAACAGGGGTGGGGAGACCCAGTACTTC. Its translation is CATSRRNRGGETQYF.

The chain recombines TRBV6-5 with TRBJ2-7; 8 nucleotides match TRBD2. Germline V lookup: CDR1 MNHEY, CDR2 SVGAGI. V shed 6 bases, J shed 3 bases, and the junction held 7 bases outside the gene matches. The CDR3 covers 14 residues. The CDR3 sequence is CASSGLANRYEQYF. DNA of the CDR3: TGTGCCAGCAGCGGACTAGCCAACCGCTACGAGCAGTACTTC.

V is TRBV2 and J is TRBJ2-5; D might be TRBD1 (6 bases). Judging by the DNA end, TRBJ2-7 fits better; the J call may be wrong. The CDR3 is 14 residues long. Germline CDR1 and CDR2: SNHLY and FYNNEI. The CDR3 DNA sequence: TGTGCCAGCCGCCCGGACAGTATTCCCTACGAGCAGTACTTC. Translated, it gives CASRPDSIPYEQYF.

V usage is TRBV27 and J usage is TRBJ2-2; D is possibly TRBD1 (6 bases). The CDR3 extends over 14 amino acids. V lost 2 bases, J lost 6 bases, and 10 bases lay in between. Germline V CDR1 and CDR2: MNHEY, SMNVEV (reference sequence). The CDR3 bases are TGTGCCAGCAGTTTAAACAGGGTGGCCGGGGAGCTGTTTTTT. As protein: CASSLNRVAGELFF.

This chain links TRBV29-1 with TRBJ1-5; maybe TRBD1 (5 bases). Trimming shortened V by 7 bases and J by 5 bases, and 18 bases separated the two germline ends. CDR1 and CDR2 from the germline V gene are SQVTM and ANQGSEA. CDR3 length: 14 residues. As DNA, the CDR3 is TGCAGCGCCTCTACGGGGGAGGATCATCAGCCCCAGCATTTT. The encoded protein is CSASTGEDHQPQHF.

The chain couples TRBV6-1 to TRBJ2-5, with D unresolved. The end of the DNA fits TRBJ2-7 better, so the J call may be wrong. Germline V CDR1 and CDR2: MNHNS, SASEGT. The CDR3 extends over 12 amino acids. The CDR3 nucleotides read TGTGCCAGCAGTGAAAGAACCTACGAGCAGTACTTC. As protein: CASSERTYEQYF.